These 3 T cell receptor beta chains share one sample of origin, sequenced in a study of cytomegalovirus exposure and HLA in healthy donors. PCR primers comprised 60 Vbeta and 13 Jbeta primers. Libraries were prepared by immunoSEQ multiplex PCR; TCRdb keeps only in-frame clonotypes and omits some of them. Among some 180,000 clones listed, around 75% were seen once. Material for sequencing was PBMCs. The source is a young woman in good health and CMV-seronegative.

The count of this clone is one. The rearrangement joins TRBV5-1 to TRBJ1-4; 7 nucleotides line up with TRBD1. The V gene end was trimmed by 0 bases and the J gene end by 8 bases; junction bases not matched to a gene: 4. The germline CDR1 and CDR2 sequences are SGHRS and YFSETQ. The CDR3 is 14 amino acids. The CDR3: CASSLGTGEEKLFF. DNA for the CDR3: TGCGCCAGCAGCTTGGGCACAGGGGAAGAAAAACTGTTTTTT.

The chain uses TRBV29-1 and TRBJ1-1; perhaps TRBD1 as D (5 bases). This CDR3 spans 13 amino acids. Per germline, CDR1 SQVTM and CDR2 ANQGSEA. The V end lost 5 bases, the J end lost 3 bases, and 13 bases lay between the germline ends. The CDR3 spells CSVFPGVYTEAFF. The CDR3 DNA reads as TGCAGCGTTTTCCCGGGGGTGTACACTGAAGCTTTCTTT.

The V and J genes are TRBV5-4 and TRBJ1-6, with TRBD1 as a possible D gene (5 bases). Germline V gene lookup returns CDR1 SGHNT and CDR2 YYREEE (reference sequence). This CDR3 region has 17 residues. Trimming took 1 base from V and 7 from J, leaving 18 bases between them. The CDR3 nucleotides are TGTGCCAGCAGCTTGAACGGCCCACCGGGACTCAATTCACCCCTCCACTTT. This sequence encodes CASSLNGPPGLNSPLHF.